These 22 T cell receptor beta chains were all obtained from the same sample, sequenced in a study of OX40 agonist ivuxolimab in advanced cancers. Here immunoSEQ multiplex PCR was the method, and the copy in TCRdb shows in-frame clones only, minus some. The sample includes around 94,000 clones, around 90% of them seen just once. The input for sequencing was CD4+ or CD8+ T cells sorted from blood, taken in a trial of the OX40 agonist ivuxolimab. These receptors were taken from an adult with an advanced solid tumor such as melanoma, head and neck, liver or kidney cancer.

The chain employs TRBV6-1 and TRBJ1-1; D unclear. The germline V and J ends were trimmed by 9 bases and 1 base, with 6 bases remaining between them. Germline V gene data show CDR1 as MNHNS and CDR2 as SASEGT. This CDR3 has 11 residues. The CDR3 region has the DNA TGTGCCAGTCGGGAGAACACTGAAGCTTTCTTT. Translating it yields CASRENTEAFF.

The V and J genes are TRBV30 and TRBJ2-1; TRBD2 agrees at 15 bases. V trimming: 2 bases; J trimming: 4 bases; junction bases outside the gene matches: 9. The CDR3 contains 18 residues. Germline V gene sequence: CDR1 GTSNPN, CDR2 SVGIG (reference sequence). The CDR3 here is CAWSTWTSGGAIYNEQFF. As DNA, the CDR3 is TGTGCCTGGAGTACCTGGACTAGCGGGGGGGCGATTTACAATGAGCAGTTCTTC.

The gene calls are TRBV6-6 and TRBJ1-2, with D unresolved. The V gene's germline CDR1 is MNHNY and CDR2 SVGAGI (reference sequence). The V end lost 2 bases, the J end lost 6 bases, and 7 bases lay between the germline ends. The length of the CDR3 is 12 residues. The CDR3 DNA is TGTGCCAGCAGTTACCTTGGAGATGGCTACACCTTC. Encoded protein: CASSYLGDGYTF.

The gene calls are TRBV19 and TRBJ2-7; 10 positions match TRBD2. Trimming at V came to 6 bases and at J to 3 bases, leaving 8 bases not matched to a gene. The CDR3 contains 15 residues. Germline CDR1 LNHDA, CDR2 SQIVND (reference sequence). CDR3 in amino acids: CASSPPAGGFYEQYF. CDR3 in DNA: TGTGCCAGTAGCCCCCCAGCGGGAGGGTTCTACGAGCAGTACTTC.

This rearrangement joins TRBV29-1 to TRBJ2-1; TRBD2 might be the D (6 bases). Germline V CDR1 and CDR2: SQVTM, ANQGSEA. The CDR3 covers 15 residues. V shed 3 bases and J shed 2 bases, with 14 bases lying between them. The DNA of the CDR3 is TGCAGCGTTGATCCTCTAGCGAAAACCTACAATGAGCAGTTCTTC. Its translation is CSVDPLAKTYNEQFF.

The chain combines TRBV30 with TRBJ2-7; 10 bases are shared with TRBD2. Germline assignment: CDR1 GTSNPN and CDR2 SVGIG (reference sequence). This CDR3 has 15 amino acids. The J segment lost 2 bases and the V segment lost 4 bases, leaving 8 bases of the junction unmatched. The CDR3 sequence: CAWIPPLAGAYEQYF. The CDR3 nucleotides read TGTGCCTGGATTCCCCCTCTAGCGGGAGCCTACGAGCAGTACTTC.

V is TRBV19 and J is TRBJ1-6; D remains ambiguous. With 8 bases removed from V and 6 bases from J, the gap between germline ends came to 14 bases. This CDR3 is 14 amino acids long. Germline CDR1 reads LNHDA; CDR2 reads SQIVND (reference sequence). CDR3 bases: TGTGCCAGTGAGACTGGAGATCTTAATTCACCCCTCCACTTT. This sequence encodes CASETGDLNSPLHF.

By its share, this clone is medium-sized. The chain recombines TRBV19 with TRBJ1-1; D gene uncertain. The CDR3 spans 13 residues. Germline CDR1 LNHDA, CDR2 SQIVND (reference sequence). V gave up 4 bases and J gave up 0 bases, with 6 bases separating them. The CDR3 bases are TGTGCCAGTAGTAAAGGTTTGAACACTGAAGCTTTCTTT. Amino acids: CASSKGLNTEAFF.

The DNA for the CDR3 is TGTGCCAGCAGCGACCCGGGACTAGCGTTCAATGAGCAGTTCTTC. Amino acids: CASSDPGLAFNEQFF. The chain couples TRBV7-6 to TRBJ2-1, with TRBD2 matching over 10 bases. Germline V CDR1 and CDR2: SGHVS, FNYEAQ. The CDR3 extends over 15 amino acids. Losses at the gene ends were 5 bases for V and 6 bases for J; bases not matched to a gene: 7.

The chain recombines TRBV7-9 with TRBJ1-1; 7 bases align to TRBD1. The CDR3 runs to 15 residues. Trimming removed 5 bases from V and 4 bases from J; junction bases left unmatched: 10. CDR1 and CDR2 from the germline V gene are SEHNR and FQNEAQ (reference sequence). This CDR3 reads CASSPPTGFVTEAFF. The CDR3 region has the DNA TGTGCCAGCAGCCCACCGACAGGGTTCGTCACTGAAGCTTTCTTT.

The sample holds one count of this clone. The CDR3 nucleotides read TGTGCCAGCAGTGAAATGGAAAGGGGGCGAGGCTACACCTTC. This sequence encodes CASSEMERGRGYTF. The chain recombines TRBV6-1 with TRBJ1-2, with 7 bases lining up with TRBD1. Trimming took 2 bases from V and 8 from J; bases not matched to a gene: 8. This CDR3 is 14 amino acids long. The germline V gene has CDR1 MNHNS and CDR2 SASEGT.

This clone has a handful of counts. The chain uses TRBV19 and TRBJ1-5; D is unresolved. Trimming left V 3 bases short and J 2 bases short, with 14 bases between. CDR3 length equals 16 residues. Germline V gene sequence: CDR1 LNHDA, CDR2 SQIVND (reference sequence). CDR3 residues: CASSMGVGYRNQPQHF. CDR3 DNA sequence: TGTGCCAGTAGTATGGGAGTTGGGTATCGCAATCAGCCCCAGCATTTT.

The rearrangement joins TRBV15 to TRBJ2-7, with 7 nucleotides matching TRBD1. V was pared by 2 bases and J by 5 bases, with 12 bases of the junction left unmatched. The CDR3 spans 16 residues. The germline gives CDR1 LNHNV, CDR2 YYDKDF (reference sequence). CDR3 loop: CATSRYSTGQSHEQYF. CDR3 bases: TGTGCCACCAGCAGATACTCTACGGGACAGTCCCACGAGCAGTACTTC.

The V and J genes are TRBV5-8 and TRBJ1-2; TRBD1 might be the D (5 bases). The CDR3 has 13 amino acids. Germline loops: CDR1 SGHTS, CDR2 YDEGEE. Trimming cost V 2 bases and J 1 base, with 6 bases left between them. The CDR3 reads CASSLDSNYGYTF. CDR3 bases: TGTGCCAGCAGCTTAGACAGTAACTATGGCTACACCTTC.

V is TRBV6-5 and J is TRBJ2-7; D not certain. V was trimmed by 5 bases and J by 3 bases, leaving 14 bases between them. This CDR3 has 14 residues. Germline V gene data show CDR1 as MNHEY and CDR2 as SVGAGI. DNA for the CDR3: TGTGCCAGCAGTCCCTCAACAGCGAACTACGAGCAGTACTTC. Its translation is CASSPSTANYEQYF.

V is TRBV27 and J is TRBJ2-7, with TRBD2 matching over 9 bases. Germline CDR1 reads MNHEY; CDR2 reads SMNVEV (reference sequence). V shed 4 bases, J shed 4 bases, and the junction held 11 bases outside the gene matches. This CDR3 comprises 16 residues. This CDR3 reads CASSSNSGGNIYEQYF. The CDR3 DNA sequence: TGTGCCAGCAGTTCCAATAGCGGGGGCAACATTTACGAGCAGTACTTC.

This clone was seen a single time. CDR3 bases: TGCGCCAGCAGCTTGTGGCTAGCGGGAGATCAGGACGAGCAGTTCTTC. It yields the protein CASSLWLAGDQDEQFF. The chain uses TRBV5-1 and TRBJ2-1, with 10 bases aligning to TRBD2. Germline lookup yields CDR1 SGHRS and CDR2 YFSETQ. The CDR3 sequence is 16 residues long. J gave up 10 bases and V 1 base, and 11 bases lay outside the gene matches.

The chain couples TRBV27 to TRBJ2-1; D ambiguous. The CDR3 length is 13 residues. Germline assignment: CDR1 MNHEY and CDR2 SMNVEV (reference sequence). Trimming cost V 5 bases and J 4 bases, with 9 bases left between them. This CDR3 reads CASSRDLYNEQFF. The CDR3 DNA reads TGTGCCAGCAGTCGAGACCTATACAATGAGCAGTTCTTC.

This clone was seen only once. The rearrangement uses TRBV7-3 and TRBJ2-1; 13 nucleotides match TRBD2. With 4 bases clipped from V and 14 bases from J, the junction kept 5 bases outside the gene matches. Germline V gene sequence: CDR1 SGHTA, CDR2 FQGTGA. The CDR3 is 13 amino acids. The DNA of the CDR3 is TGTGCCAGCAGCTCAGGACTAGCGGGAGATAAGTTCTTC. This encodes CASSSGLAGDKFF.

V is TRBV9 and J is TRBJ2-5; 9 nucleotides line up with TRBD2. The CDR3 has 16 amino acids. Germline V lookup: CDR1 SGDLS, CDR2 YYNGEE. V lost 1 base and J lost 5; bases outside the gene matches: 9. The CDR3 sequence is CASSVSREGQRETQYF. The DNA for the CDR3 is TGTGCCAGCAGCGTATCGCGGGAGGGCCAGAGGGAGACCCAGTACTTC.

This chain joins TRBV30 and TRBJ2-5; the match to TRBD2 covers 10 bases. The CDR3 consists of 16 residues. V shed 1 base and J 4 bases; nucleotides not matched to a gene: 9. Germline V gene lookup returns CDR1 GTSNPN and CDR2 SVGIG (reference sequence). CDR3: CAWSAIVAGGGETQYF. The CDR3 nucleotides read TGTGCCTGGAGTGCCATCGTAGCGGGGGGAGGAGAGACCCAGTACTTC.

This sequence joins TRBV19 and TRBJ1-4; 7 nucleotides align to TRBD1. Germline values: CDR1 LNHDA, CDR2 SQIVND (reference sequence). V lost 3 bases and J lost 3; bases outside the gene matches: 1. This CDR3 is built from 14 residues. The DNA of the CDR3 is TGTGCCAGTAGTATTGGGACAGCTAATGAAAAACTGTTTTTT. As protein: CASSIGTANEKLFF.